One and the same sample provided the 18 T cell receptor beta chains below, sequenced in a study of T cell repertoires in cytomegalovirus infection. TCRdb recomputed calls from the reads with MiXCR, one row per CDR3 protein. This sample has roughly 760,000 distinct CDR3 sequences, with less than 40% found just once. Sequencing input: PBMCs. These receptors came from a human donor in good health (CMV status not recorded). Some clones in this sample may be carry-over from other donors' samples.

This clonotype has a handful of counts. This chain joins TRBV12-3 or TRBV12-4 and TRBJ1-2; D unclear. Trimming took off 6 bases at V and 8 bases at J, with 22 bases between the two ends. The CDR3 covers 15 residues. The CDR3 loop reads CASRLTHSGSEGYTF. CDR3 DNA: TGTGCCAGCAGACTAACCCACTCGGGATCCGAGGGCTACACCTTC.

V is TRBV12-3 or TRBV12-4 and J is TRBJ1-6; no firm D call. Trimming removed 3 bases at V and 7 bases at J, with 10 bases between. This CDR3 has 14 amino acids. The CDR3 region is CASSLAPWNSPLHF. CDR3 in DNA: TGTGCCAGCAGTTTGGCGCCGTGGAATTCACCCCTCCACTTT.

The chain employs TRBV5-4 and TRBJ2-7, with D hard to call. Germline assignment: CDR1 SGHNT and CDR2 YYREEE (reference sequence). V was clipped by 4 bases and J by 0 bases, with 11 bases between them. The CDR3 length is 14 residues. This CDR3 reads CASSLDPLSYEQYF. The CDR3 nucleotides are TGTGCCAGCAGCCTAGACCCGCTCTCCTACGAGCAGTACTTC.

V usage is TRBV6-5 and J usage is TRBJ1-2, with 10 bases identical to TRBD1. There are 13 residues in the CDR3. Losses at the gene ends were 4 bases for V and 8 bases for J; bases not matched to a gene: 4. Germline V gives CDR1 MNHEY, CDR2 SVGAGI. CDR3 DNA sequence: TGTGCCAGCAGTTCGGGACAGGGGAGCGGCTACACCTTC. Its translation is CASSSGQGSGYTF.

This clonotype was picked up a small number of times. The chain recombines TRBV20-1 with TRBJ1-1; TRBD1 matches 8 bases. The CDR3 runs to 11 residues. The germline gives CDR1 DFQATT, CDR2 SNEGSKA (reference sequence). The trim removed 4 bases at V and 8 bases at J, leaving 3 bases unmatched. CDR3 region: CSAIRQGEAFF. The DNA for the CDR3 is TGCAGTGCTATCCGACAGGGGGAAGCTTTCTTT.

This clonotype showed up just a few times. The chain is built from TRBV10-3 and TRBJ1-1; 11 bases match TRBD1. V gave up 10 bases and J gave up 4 bases; unmatched junction bases: 5. Germline assignment: CDR1 ENHRY and CDR2 SYGVKD. This CDR3 contains 13 residues. CDR3 sequence (DNA): TGTGCCACCGTCGGGACAGGGGGCACTGAAGCTTTCTTT. Protein product: CATVGTGGTEAFF.

The chain recombines TRBV7-3 with TRBJ2-1; D remains ambiguous. The CDR3 spans 14 residues. Per germline, CDR1 SGHTA and CDR2 FQGTGA. V was clipped by 2 bases and J by 2 bases, with 7 bases between them. CDR3 residues: CASSLFGTYNEQFF. The CDR3 DNA reads as TGTGCCAGCAGCTTATTTGGTACCTACAATGAGCAGTTCTTC.

In this sample, this clonotype turned up a few times. The rearrangement uses TRBV28 and TRBJ1-4; no clear D gene. The CDR3 spans 16 residues. Germline CDR1 MDHEN, CDR2 SYDVKM. The V end was cut by 6 bases, the J end by 1 base, with 15 bases between. The chain's CDR3 is CASSPRFGETNEKLFF. In nucleotides, the CDR3 is TGTGCCAGCAGCCCACGGTTCGGAGAAACTAATGAAAAACTGTTTTTT.

For this clonotype: A much larger clone lies one base from this, so it may be a read error. CDR3 loop: CASSSTQRQLSYNEQLF. DNA of the CDR3: TGTGCCAGCAGCTCTACTCAGCGACAGCTTTCCTACAATGAGCAGTTGTTC. The rearrangement uses TRBV7-2 and TRBJ2-1, with D perhaps matching TRBD1 (5 bases). CDR3 length: 17 residues. Looked up from germline, CDR1 is SGHTA and CDR2 is FQGNSA.

This clonotype has more than one count but fewer than ten. The chain links TRBV2 to TRBJ1-2; 9 positions match TRBD1. The length of the CDR3 is 15 residues. V lost 6 bases, J lost 0 bases, and 5 bases stayed unmatched. CDR1 is SNHLY and CDR2 is FYNNEI in the germline V gene. Here the CDR3 reads CASRGQGLANYGYTF. CDR3 nucleotides: TGTGCCAGCAGGGGACAGGGCCTAGCTAACTATGGCTACACCTTC.

This clonotype was counted at least ten times. This sequence joins TRBV28 and TRBJ1-5; D is unclear. The V end was cut by 6 bases, the J end by 2 bases, with 14 bases between. The CDR3 is made up of 15 amino acids. The germline V gene encodes CDR1 MDHEN and CDR2 SYDVKM. In DNA, the CDR3 is TGTGCCAGCAGACCTCCCGCCGGACGCAATCAGCCCCAGCATTTT. Translating it yields CASRPPAGRNQPQHF.

The CDR3 DNA sequence: TGTGCCAGCAGTCTGACATTTACTAGCACAGATACGCAGTATTTT. This encodes CASSLTFTSTDTQYF. V and J are TRBV6-5 and TRBJ2-3; D not certain. The CDR3 is 15 amino acids. Trimming removed 5 bases at V and 0 bases at J, with 12 bases between. Germline loops: CDR1 MNHEY, CDR2 SVGAGI.

Concerning this clonotype itself: The junction departs from the called germline gene at one end, perhaps through a read error. The chain uses TRBV7-3 and TRBJ1-4; 7 nucleotides agree with TRBD1. This CDR3 has 16 residues. Per germline, CDR1 SGHTA and CDR2 FQGTGA. CDR3 coding DNA: TGTGCCAGCAGCACTTCGACAGGGCCCTTTAATGATAAACTGTTTTTT. It is translated as CASSTSTGPFNDKLFF.

The chain uses TRBV2 and TRBJ1-2, with a tentative D call TRBD1 (5 bases). This CDR3 comprises 14 residues. In germline, CDR1 is SNHLY, CDR2 FYNNEI. V was clipped by 7 bases and J by 3 bases, with 15 bases between them. DNA for the CDR3: TGTGCCAGCACCACCGCAGGGTTACACTATGGCTACACCTTC. Its translation is CASTTAGLHYGYTF.

The rearrangement uses TRBV4-1 and TRBJ1-3; no clear D. The CDR3 contains 17 residues. The V gene lost 3 bases and the J gene lost 3 bases, with 18 bases spanning the gap. CDR1 MGHRA and CDR2 YSYEKL come from the germline V gene. CDR3 in amino acids: CASSQSGGVPLGNTIYF. Here the CDR3 DNA reads TGCGCCAGCAGCCAGTCGGGTGGGGTACCACTTGGAAACACCATATATTTT.

This clonotype was counted only a few times. This chain uses TRBV24-1 with TRBJ2-2, with D hard to call. Germline V gene lookup returns CDR1 KGHDR and CDR2 SFDVKD. CDR3 length equals 15 residues. The V and J ends lost 0 bases and 4 bases respectively, with 8 bases between them. CDR3 in amino acids: CATSDLRRSTGELFF. DNA of the CDR3: TGTGCCACCAGTGATTTGCGGCGGAGCACCGGGGAGCTGTTTTTT.

The chain combines TRBV10-3 with TRBJ1-6; a weak D match, TRBD1 (6 bases). Germline-derived CDR1 and CDR2 are ENHRY and SYGVKD. V lost 6 bases, J lost 9 bases, and 18 bases lay in between. The CDR3 is 15 residues long. The CDR3 nucleotides are TGTGCCATCAGGAAGGACAGTGGGGTCGGTTCACCCCTCCACTTT. The encoded protein is CAIRKDSGVGSPLHF.

The chain employs TRBV10-3 and TRBJ2-7; 8 bases map to TRBD1. CDR1 is ENHRY, CDR2 SYGVKD, per germline. The trim removed 3 bases at V and 6 bases at J, leaving 7 bases unmatched. The length of the CDR3 is 14 residues. CDR3 sequence reads: CAISDSDRAGEQYF. The CDR3, as DNA: TGTGCCATCAGTGATTCGGACAGGGCGGGCGAGCAGTACTTC.